The rows below give T cell receptor beta chains drawn from one sample of a study of blood T cell repertoires in COVID-19. Profiling relied on immunoSEQ multiplex PCR, and the TCRdb table lists in-frame clones only, not all of them. The sample consists of approximately 400,000 clones, roughly 90% of them appearing once. The source material was peripheral blood. The receptor set was obtained from a middle-aged man with acute or convalescent COVID-19. The conserved cysteine and the conserved F or W are not part of the CDR3 here. Each record gives: J gene, V gene, CDR3 protein.

j_gene: TRBJ2-2
v_gene: TRBV24-1
CDR3aa: ATSDLGWDRGAGELF

j_gene: TRBJ1-4
v_gene: TRBV5-1
CDR3aa: ASSGAGTGDEKLF

j_gene: TRBJ2-7
v_gene: TRBV5-8
CDR3aa: ASSRTETYEQY

j_gene: TRBJ1-3
v_gene: TRBV6-6
CDR3aa: ASSYPDRGTTIY

j_gene: TRBJ1-2
v_gene: TRBV28
CDR3aa: ASNAPVGAGYGYT

j_gene: TRBJ2-2
v_gene: TRBV21-1
CDR3aa: ASSKGRTVRSPPGELF

j_gene: TRBJ1-2
v_gene: TRBV6-1
CDR3aa: ASSDRDRGYYT

j_gene: TRBJ1-6
v_gene: TRBV10-3
CDR3aa: ASREGNSPLH

j_gene: TRBJ1-5
v_gene: TRBV28
CDR3aa: ASTPKGNGNQPQH

j_gene: TRBJ1-2
v_gene: TRBV19
CDR3aa: ASNIKGDPNYGYT

j_gene: TRBJ1-2
v_gene: TRBV4-2
CDR3aa: ASSQVDWTGRQGYT

j_gene: TRBJ2-7
v_gene: TRBV6-5
CDR3aa: ASTEDPGSYEQY

j_gene: TRBJ2-7
v_gene: TRBV12-2
CDR3aa: ASRSEGGARAYEQY

j_gene: TRBJ1-1
v_gene: TRBV27
CDR3aa: ASSLRLNTEAF

j_gene: TRBJ2-6
v_gene: TRBV27
CDR3aa: ASRPGLAYGANVLT

j_gene: TRBJ2-3
v_gene: TRBV6-1
CDR3aa: ASSESTSGADTQY

j_gene: TRBJ2-1
v_gene: TRBV2
CDR3aa: ASSSGDEQF

j_gene: TRBJ2-2
v_gene: TRBV7-3
CDR3aa: ASSLDSQGAYTGELF

j_gene: TRBJ1-6
v_gene: TRBV4-1
CDR3aa: ASSQGRDRAAPLH

j_gene: TRBJ2-5
v_gene: TRBV25-1
CDR3aa: APTGGWGETQY

j_gene: TRBJ2-2
v_gene: TRBV6-4
CDR3aa: ASSDETGSGELF

j_gene: TRBJ1-6
v_gene: TRBV14
CDR3aa: ASSQGQLQYYNSPLH

j_gene: TRBJ2-5
v_gene: TRBV19
CDR3aa: ASCSGRATDFKETQY

j_gene: TRBJ1-1
v_gene: TRBV7-3
CDR3aa: ASSLTQGNEAF

j_gene: TRBJ2-3
v_gene: TRBV7-9
CDR3aa: ASSLAQRYRGSTDTQY

j_gene: TRBJ1-4
v_gene: TRBV6-6
CDR3aa: ASSYPEEEKLF

j_gene: TRBJ1-2
v_gene: TRBV4-1
CDR3aa: ASSQDGAEKRKGYT

j_gene: TRBJ2-1
v_gene: TRBV19
CDR3aa: ASRLTRSYEQF

j_gene: TRBJ1-5
v_gene: TRBV28
CDR3aa: ASSLRGSGGYQPQH

j_gene: TRBJ1-1
v_gene: TRBV25-1
CDR3aa: ASSDDSRLNAEAF

j_gene: TRBJ1-4
v_gene: TRBV28
CDR3aa: ASRPRDRINEKLF

j_gene: TRBJ2-5
v_gene: TRBV9
CDR3aa: ASSVSGGEETQY

j_gene: TRBJ2-5
v_gene: TRBV11-2
CDR3aa: ASSLVAGVEETQY

j_gene: TRBJ1-1
v_gene: TRBV19
CDR3aa: ASREGRNTEAF

j_gene: TRBJ1-1
v_gene: TRBV4-3
CDR3aa: ASSQVSAGYTEAF

j_gene: TRBJ2-3
v_gene: TRBV28
CDR3aa: ASSTGLAGFKSSTDTQY

j_gene: TRBJ1-1
v_gene: TRBV7-2
CDR3aa: ASSPGPYTEAF